This T cell receptor beta chain is from a study of T cells in localized non-small cell lung cancer. Study-level points and caveats: In the blood, greater T cell density corresponded to longer overall survival. It was uninvolved adjacent lung that showed the highest T cell clonality, exceeding tumor. The tumor had only one region sequenced, so heterogeneity remains possible. In adjacent lung, a median roughly 58 of the top 100 tumor clones were found.

Comments on this clone: Its target is unknown.

The CDR3 runs 15 residues. V dropped 1 base and J dropped 4; count of bases not matched to a gene: 5. Per the germline V gene, CDR1 is MNHNS and CDR2 is SASEGT. Generated by immunoSEQ multiplex PCR, the TCRdb table keeps only in-frame clones and is missing some. Of 50,000 to 70,000 clones in the sample, approximately 90% were seen once. The TCR comes from a man between 40 and 70 years old with stage I lung adenocarcinoma. The specimen was peripheral blood, collected before any cancer treatment. The chain couples TRBV6-1 to TRBJ2-3, with 7 bases identical to TRBD2. The chain's CDR3 is CASSEGAGRPDTQYF. Here the CDR3 DNA reads TGTGCCAGCAGTGAAGGAGCGGGACGTCCAGATACGCAGTATTTT.